These T cell receptor beta chains were read from a single sample in a study of CD8 T cells in Susac syndrome. In TCRdb, the immunoSEQ multiplex PCR reads were re-called with MiXCR into one record per CDR3 protein. The sample has some 300,000 distinct CDR3 sequences, about 85% seen once; the top ten hold over 0.1%. Sample: CD8+ T cells from PBMCs. The receptors derive from a human donor with multiple sclerosis. Each CDR3 is given with its conserved first and last residue. A D gene is named only where the DNA matches it firmly. The size of a clone is reported for some rows only, either as once, few or many, or as a class for expanded clones.

j_gene | v_gene | d_gene | abundance | CDR3nt | CDR3aa
TRBJ2-1 | TRBV6-2/TRBV6-3 | . | . | TGTGCCAGCAGTTACCCCCCATATGAGCAGTTCTTC | CASSYPPYEQFF
TRBJ2-1 | TRBV2 | . | . | TGTGCCAGCAGTGGAAGGGTGGGCTCCTACAATGAGCAGTTCTTC | CASSGRVGSYNEQFF
TRBJ2-1 | TRBV6-1 | TRBD2 | . | TGTGCCAGTGAAAGGGGGTCCGGGGGACTAGCGGGACCCTACAATGAGCAGTTCTTC | CASERGSGGLAGPYNEQFF
TRBJ2-2 | TRBV6-5 | TRBD1 | . | TGTGCCAGCAGTTCTACCGGGACAGGGGTGGGCACCGGGGAGCTGTTTTTT | CASSSTGTGVGTGELFF
TRBJ2-2 | TRBV5-1 | . | . | TGCGCCAGCAGCTTGAACCCGGGGTCCCCAACGCACACCGGGGAGCTGTTTTTT | CASSLNPGSPTHTGELFF
TRBJ1-1 | TRBV7-9 | . | once | TGTGCCAGCAGCTCAGCCTTTGAAGCTTTCTTT | CASSSAFEAFF
TRBJ2-1 | TRBV28 | . | . | TGTGCCAGCAGTTTAACCTCTATCGGGGAGAGGAATGAGCAGTTCTTC | CASSLTSIGERNEQFF
TRBJ1-1 | TRBV19 | . | . | TGTGCCAGTAGTACAGGACGGCACAACACTGAAGCTTTCTTT | CASSTGRHNTEAFF
TRBJ1-1 | TRBV19 | . | . | TGTGCCAGTAGCTTAGGATACGGCACTGAAGCTTTCTTT | CASSLGYGTEAFF
TRBJ1-2 | TRBV9 | TRBD1 | . | TGTGCCAGCAGCGTAGGGGGTCGGGACAGGTCCTATGGCTACACCTTC | CASSVGGRDRSYGYTF
TRBJ2-7 | TRBV7-9 | TRBD1 | . | TGTGCCAGCAGTGGTGTTGACAGGGGAAACTACGAGCAGTACTTC | CASSGVDRGNYEQYF
TRBJ1-6 | TRBV5-5 | TRBD1 | . | TGTGCCAGCAGCTTCGGGACAGGGAGAAATTCACCCCTCCACTTT | CASSFGTGRNSPLHF
TRBJ1-3 | TRBV6-5 | . | . | TGTGCCAGCAGTTACTCGACCGATTCTGGAAACACCATATATTTT | CASSYSTDSGNTIYF
TRBJ1-2 | TRBV9 | . | . | TGTGCCAGCAACGGAATGGGGGATTCCTATGGCTACACCTTC | CASNGMGDSYGYTF
TRBJ1-1 | TRBV13 | . | . | TGTGCCAGCAGCTCGACCCCCGTGAACACTGAAGCTTTCTTT | CASSSTPVNTEAFF
TRBJ2-7 | TRBV12-3/TRBV12-4 | TRBD2 | once | TGTGCCAGCAGTTCCCGTCGGGGGAGCGGGAGCTCCTACGAGCAGTACTTC | CASSSRRGSGSSYEQYF
TRBJ1-1 | TRBV25-1 | TRBD1 | . | TGTGCCAGCAGTCCCCGGACAGGTGGGCGGACTGAAGCTTTCTTT | CASSPRTGGRTEAFF
TRBJ2-5 | TRBV12-5 | . | once | TGTGCTAGTGGGACGGCGGAACCCAGTGAGACCCAGTACTTC | CASGTAEPSETQYF
TRBJ2-4 | TRBV18 | . | . | TGTGCCAGCTCCGGGACAAATTTAGCCAAAAACATTCAGTACTTC | CASSGTNLAKNIQYF
TRBJ1-5 | TRBV27 | . | . | TGTGCCAGCAGCTCTCGAGGGGGTCGGAATCAGCCCCAGCATTTT | CASSSRGGRNQPQHF
TRBJ1-2 | TRBV7-9 | . | . | TGTGCCAGCAGCTTAGTGGGGGGACCCAACTATGGCTACACCTTC | CASSLVGGPNYGYTF
TRBJ2-5 | TRBV9 | . | . | TGTGCCAGCAGCAGTCCCGTTCGCCCGACGAAACAAGAGACCCAGTACTTC | CASSSPVRPTKQETQYF
TRBJ1-2 | TRBV2 | TRBD1 | . | TGTGCCAGCACTTCTCCGGGACAGGGAGGTTTCGGCTATGGCTACACCTTC | CASTSPGQGGFGYGYTF
TRBJ1-4 | TRBV20-1 | TRBD1 | . | TGCAGTGCTAGGCACCCCGGGACAGTGCCTAATGAAAAACTGTTTTTT | CSARHPGTVPNEKLFF
TRBJ2-7 | TRBV27 | . | . | TGTGCCAGCAGTTTATCGACAAGAGGGTGGGAGCAGTACTTC | CASSLSTRGWEQYF
TRBJ2-6 | TRBV11-1 | TRBD2 | . | TGTGCCAGCACCCCCCCGGGGGGGCCGAAGGTAGCGGGAGGTACTGGGGCCAACGTCCTGACTTTC | CASTPPGGPKVAGGTGANVLTF
TRBJ1-2 | TRBV30 | TRBD1 | once | TGTGCCTGGGAACCCGGGACAGGGGGCAGCTATGGCTACACCTTC | CAWEPGTGGSYGYTF
TRBJ2-1 | TRBV28 | . | . | TGTGCCAGCAGTTCACCAGCACTAGCCGTGAGCTCCTACAATGAGCAGTTCTTC | CASSSPALAVSSYNEQFF
TRBJ2-3 | TRBV19 | . | . | TGTGCCAGCCGACAGGGACCCCTCAAACAGCGGGAAAGCACAGATACGCAGTATTTT | CASRQGPLKQRESTDTQYF
TRBJ2-2 | TRBV12-3/TRBV12-4 | TRBD2 | . | TGTGCCAGCAGTTTGCCGGGACTAGCGGGAGGGCCCTCTGCCGGGGAGCTGTTTTTT | CASSLPGLAGGPSAGELFF
TRBJ2-1 | TRBV6-5 | TRBD2 | . | TGTGCCAGCAGTTGGGGGACAGGTTGGGGACTAGCGGGCCCGAACTACAATGAGCAGTTCTTC | CASSWGTGWGLAGPNYNEQFF
TRBJ1-2 | TRBV20-1 | TRBD1 | . | TGCAGTGCCCGGGACAGGGGGCTGGGCTATGGCTACACCTTC | CSARDRGLGYGYTF